This entry lists 23 T cell receptor beta chains sequenced from one sample in a study of T cell responses to AZD1222 COVID-19 vaccine. TCRdb keeps only in-frame clones here, not all; method: immunoSEQ multiplex PCR. The table lists under 200,000 clones, around 90% of them singletons. The sample consisted of peripheral blood, taken on day 0 of MenACWY control vaccination. These receptors originate from an adult in good health.

This clone was recorded once. The genes are TRBV6-5 and TRBJ1-2; D unresolved. The CDR3 spans 11 residues. Germline V gene data show CDR1 as MNHEY and CDR2 as SVGAGI. The CDR3 sequence: CVAWGGYGYTF. Here the CDR3 DNA reads TGTGTCGCGTGGGGTGGATATGGCTACACCTTC.

This clone was seen only a few times. The chain employs TRBV9 and TRBJ2-1, with unresolved D. Germline V CDR1 and CDR2: SGDLS, YYNGEE. The V end was cut by 3 bases, the J end by 6 bases, with 4 bases between. This CDR3 is built from 11 residues. CDR3 loop: CASSDSNEQFF. The CDR3 DNA follows: TGTGCCAGCAGCGACAGCAATGAGCAGTTCTTC.

This clone was observed once. The V call is TRBV27, the J call TRBJ2-1, with a possible D match to TRBD2 (6 bases). Trimming pared 0 bases from V and 0 bases from J, leaving 9 bases between. The CDR3 is 16 amino acids. CDR1 is MNHEY and CDR2 is SMNVEV in the germline V gene (reference sequence). CDR3 amino acids: CASSLSFGSSYNEQFF. Written as DNA, the CDR3 is TGTGCCAGCAGTTTATCGTTCGGGAGCTCCTACAATGAGCAGTTCTTC.

The genes are TRBV2 and TRBJ2-7; 10 bases match TRBD2. The V and J ends lost 3 bases and 3 bases, in that order; junction bases with no gene match: 5. The CDR3 consists of 15 residues. Germline CDR1 and CDR2: SNHLY and FYNNEI. The CDR3 region has the DNA TGTGCCAGCAGTGAGGCTAGCGGGAGTTACTACGAGCAGTACTTC. This encodes CASSEASGSYYEQYF.

This chain uses TRBV9 with TRBJ2-1, with D perhaps TRBD1 or TRBD2 (5 bases each). The length of the CDR3 is 13 residues. Germline V gives CDR1 SGDLS, CDR2 YYNGEE. With 4 bases removed from V and 10 bases from J, the gap between germline ends came to 15 bases. CDR3 bases: TGTGCCAGCAGCCCAGAGGGGAGCCGGGAGCAGTTCTTC. It specifies CASSPEGSREQFF.

V and J are TRBV2 and TRBJ2-1; no clear D gene. Deletions cut 6 bases from V and 7 bases from J, with 16 bases between. CDR3 length equals 14 residues. The germline CDR1 and CDR2 sequences are SNHLY and FYNNEI. CDR3 in amino acids: CASRRHEADNEQFF. CDR3 bases: TGTGCCAGCAGGAGACATGAGGCCGATAATGAGCAGTTCTTC.

This clone was recorded once. DNA for the CDR3: TGTGCCAGTAGTACTCGACAGGGGGCCAAAAACATTCAGTACTTC. This sequence encodes CASSTRQGAKNIQYF. The V and J genes are TRBV19 and TRBJ2-4; 8 positions agree with TRBD1. Unmatched junction bases numbered 3, after V lost 4 bases and J lost 1 base. The CDR3 totals 15 residues. Germline assignment: CDR1 LNHDA and CDR2 SQIVND (reference sequence).

The V and J genes are TRBV7-2 and TRBJ1-2, with D hard to call. Per germline, CDR1 SGHTA and CDR2 FQGNSA. This CDR3 contains 13 residues. The V end lost 5 bases, the J end lost 5 bases, and 12 bases lay between the germline ends. The CDR3 DNA reads as TGTGCCAGCAGCCCAGGCGCTGGGTATGGCTACACCTTC. It yields the protein CASSPGAGYGYTF.

This chain connects TRBV15 to TRBJ1-1; no definite D call. In germline, CDR1 is LNHNV, CDR2 YYDKDF (reference sequence). The V and J ends lost 1 base and 6 bases respectively, with 15 bases between them. The CDR3 contains 15 residues. The CDR3 loop is CATSRGVKGEAEAFF. CDR3 bases: TGTGCCACCAGCAGAGGGGTTAAGGGAGAGGCTGAAGCTTTCTTT. The whole variable domain, filled in from reference TRBV15 and TRBJ1-1, reads DAMVIQNPRYQVTQFGKPVTLSCSQTLNHNVMYWYQQKSSQAPKLLFHYYDKDFNNEADTPDNFQSRRPNTSFCFLDIRSPGLGDTAMYLCATSRGVKGEAEAFFGQGTRLTVV.

This clone has a single count. The J gene is TRBJ2-7, the V gene TRBV7-8, with 8 bases fitting TRBD1. Looked up from germline, CDR1 is SGHVS and CDR2 is FQNEAQ. The length of the CDR3 is 14 residues. Trimming removed 1 base from V and 7 bases from J; junction bases left unmatched: 6. In DNA form, the CDR3 reads TGTGCCAGCAGCTTAGATGGACAGGGTCAGGAGCAGTACTTC. This gives the protein CASSLDGQGQEQYF.

The rearrangement uses TRBV12-3 or TRBV12-4 and TRBJ2-3; D gene uncertain. This CDR3 is built from 13 residues. V shed 5 bases and J shed 5 bases, with 11 bases lying between them. The DNA of the CDR3 is TGTGCCAGCAGTCCCCCCCCAGGAGATACGCAGTATTTT. Its translation is CASSPPPGDTQYF.

This chain connects TRBV19 to TRBJ2-5; unclear D gene. The CDR3 loop spans 15 amino acids. Deletions cut 6 bases from V and 2 bases from J, with 16 bases between. The V gene's germline CDR1 is LNHDA and CDR2 SQIVND (reference sequence). This CDR3 is CASRRAPRGQETQYF. Here the CDR3 DNA reads TGTGCCAGTAGAAGGGCCCCGCGCGGTCAAGAGACCCAGTACTTC.

This chain links TRBV3-1 (or the pseudogene TRBV3-2) with TRBJ1-4, with unresolved D. The CDR3 sequence is 15 residues long. V was cut by 0 bases and J by 5 bases, with 10 bases left in between. Germline assignment: CDR1 LGHDT and CDR2 YNNKEL (reference sequence). The CDR3 reads CASSQEGGSNEKLFF. Here the CDR3 DNA reads TGTGCCAGCAGCCAAGAAGGAGGGAGCAATGAAAAACTGTTTTTT.

The V gene is TRBV29-1, the J gene TRBJ2-2; D gene unclear. Deletions cut 4 bases from V and 7 bases from J, with 7 bases between. The CDR3 contains 11 residues. Germline V gives CDR1 SQVTM, CDR2 ANQGSEA. CDR3 coding DNA: TGCAGCGTTGGGGTGGGCGGGGAGCTGTTTTTT. Translation: CSVGVGGELFF.

The chain couples TRBV15 to TRBJ2-1; the match to TRBD1 covers 9 bases. Germline CDR1 reads LNHNV; CDR2 reads YYDKDF (reference sequence). CDR3 length equals 14 residues. Unmatched junction bases numbered 11, after V lost 9 bases and J lost 8 bases. CDR3 protein: CATIGTGRTHEQFF. DNA for the CDR3: TGTGCCACTATCGGGACAGGGAGGACCCATGAGCAGTTCTTC. Looking up the rest from reference TRBV15 and TRBJ2-1 gives the full variable domain: DAMVIQNPRYQVTQFGKPVTLSCSQTLNHNVMYWYQQKSSQAPKLLFHYYDKDFNNEADTPDNFQSRRPNTSFCFLDIRSPGLGDTAMYLCATIGTGRTHEQFFGPGTRLTVL.

The chain links TRBV5-1 to TRBJ2-3; D uncertain. This CDR3 is built from 13 residues. Germline V lookup: CDR1 SGHRS, CDR2 YFSETQ. Trimming cost V 9 bases and J 3 bases, with 14 bases left between them. The CDR3 coding sequence is TGCGCCACGCGGCTAGAGATAACAGATACGCAGTATTTT. It is translated as CATRLEITDTQYF.

The V and J genes are TRBV9 and TRBJ2-2; 8 nucleotides agree with TRBD2. Germline CDR1 is SGDLS and CDR2 is YYNGEE. This CDR3 is 16 amino acids long. With V trimmed by 2 bases and J by 0 bases, 3 bases remained unmatched. The CDR3 reads CASSVSSGPNTGELFF. CDR3 nucleotide sequence: TGTGCCAGCAGCGTCTCTAGCGGGCCGAACACCGGGGAGCTGTTTTTT.

This rearrangement joins TRBV18 to TRBJ2-3; the D gene is possibly TRBD2 (6 bases). V was clipped by 8 bases and J by 2 bases, with 11 bases between them. CDR3 length: 13 residues. Germline CDR1 reads KGHSH; CDR2 reads LQKENI. CDR3 loop: CASTWGVTDTQYF. The CDR3 DNA reads TGTGCCAGCACTTGGGGGGTCACAGATACGCAGTATTTT.

The chain employs TRBV19 and TRBJ2-7, with TRBD1 matching over 10 bases. The CDR3 totals 14 residues. Germline V gene sequence: CDR1 LNHDA, CDR2 SQIVND (reference sequence). The trim removed 5 bases at V and 5 bases at J, leaving 6 bases unmatched. CDR3 in amino acids: CASSSRTGGDEQYF. CDR3 bases: TGTGCCAGTAGTTCCCGGACAGGGGGAGACGAGCAGTACTTC.

This chain uses TRBV6-1 with TRBJ1-5; D is uncertain. This CDR3 has 13 amino acids. Trimming removed 3 bases at V and 9 bases at J, with 12 bases between. Germline CDR1 is MNHNS and CDR2 is SASEGT. The DNA for the CDR3 is TGTGCCAGCAGTGAGGAACGGCTTGGGCCCCAGCATTTT. It translates to CASSEERLGPQHF.

The gene calls are TRBV5-1 and TRBJ2-7, with D possibly being TRBD2 (5 bases). Germline CDR1 and CDR2: SGHRS and YFSETQ. Trimming took off 4 bases at V and 0 bases at J, with 23 bases between the two ends. This CDR3 contains 18 residues. CDR3 sequence reads: CASSPQPEWRSLSYEQYF. CDR3 in DNA: TGCGCCAGCAGCCCCCAGCCGGAATGGAGGTCCCTCTCCTACGAGCAGTACTTC.

The chain's CDR3 is CAIRPAGGRGTKEYF. The CDR3 DNA reads as TGTGCCATCAGGCCAGCGGGAGGCAGGGGTACGAAGGAGTACTTC. The chain uses TRBV10-3 and TRBJ2-7, with 9 bases that match TRBD2. The V gene end was trimmed by 6 bases and the J gene end by 11 bases; junction bases not matched to a gene: 17. The CDR3 length is 15 residues. The germline V gene encodes CDR1 ENHRY and CDR2 SYGVKD.

The V and J genes are TRBV3-1 (or the pseudogene TRBV3-2) and TRBJ2-1; D is uncertain. Trimming stripped 1 base from V and 9 bases from J, with 10 bases between. The germline CDR1 and CDR2 sequences are LGHDT and YNNKEL (reference sequence). The CDR3 extends over 13 amino acids. CDR3 in amino acids: CASSQGNQVEQFF. DNA for the CDR3: TGTGCCAGCAGCCAAGGGAATCAGGTTGAGCAGTTCTTC.